The clone carrying this TCR beta chain has a handful of counts. Its target is not known. The record originates from a study of human T cells and chemical hapten exposure. Turning to the study itself: Across samples, TCR yields varied, mostly owing to small differences in pooled library volumes.

As for time point: healthy volunteer bleed at 6 weeks. Whole blood that had not been fractionated was the source of extracted total RNA. Study-wide results and limits: The number of TCRs over 1 in 1000 frequency stayed unchanged after DPC.

Library construction involved attaching unique molecular identifiers to individual cDNA molecules, which allowed quantitative, reproducible TCR counting. From the RACE reads, TCRdb called clonotypes with MiXCR, one entry per CDR3 protein. This sample has about 80,000 distinct CDR3 sequences, with about 8.6% found just once. The germline V and J ends were trimmed by 5 bases and 0 bases, with 13 bases remaining between them. The germline CDR1 and CDR2 sequences are DFQATT and SNEGSKA (reference sequence). This CDR3 region has 14 residues. Sequencing used whole blood. The source is a female donor in good health. Some clones in this sample may be carry-over from other donors' samples. The rearrangement joins TRBV20-1 to TRBJ1-1, with D perhaps TRBD1 (5 bases). CDR3 nucleotide sequence: TGCAGTGCTCCCCCCGGGGGGATGAACACTGAAGCTTTCTTT. This codes for CSAPPGGMNTEAFF.